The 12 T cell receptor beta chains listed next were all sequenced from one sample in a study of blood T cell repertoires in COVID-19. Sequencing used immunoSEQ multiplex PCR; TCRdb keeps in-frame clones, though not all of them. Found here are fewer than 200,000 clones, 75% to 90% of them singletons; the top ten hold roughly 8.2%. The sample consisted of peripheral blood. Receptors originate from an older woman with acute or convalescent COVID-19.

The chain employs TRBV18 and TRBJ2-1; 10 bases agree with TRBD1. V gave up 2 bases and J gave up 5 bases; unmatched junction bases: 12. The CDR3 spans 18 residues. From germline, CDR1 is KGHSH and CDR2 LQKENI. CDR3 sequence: CASSPSGTGVSGNNEQFF. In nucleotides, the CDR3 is TGTGCCAGCTCACCATCCGGGACAGGGGTTTCGGGCAACAATGAGCAGTTCTTC.

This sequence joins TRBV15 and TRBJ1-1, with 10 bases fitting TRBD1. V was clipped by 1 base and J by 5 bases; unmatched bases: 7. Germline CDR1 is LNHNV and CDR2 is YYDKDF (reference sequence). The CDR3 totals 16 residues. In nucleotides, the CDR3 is TGTGCCACCAGCAGAGGGAGACAGGGGGCGAAGACTGAAGCTTTCTTT. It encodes CATSRGRQGAKTEAFF.

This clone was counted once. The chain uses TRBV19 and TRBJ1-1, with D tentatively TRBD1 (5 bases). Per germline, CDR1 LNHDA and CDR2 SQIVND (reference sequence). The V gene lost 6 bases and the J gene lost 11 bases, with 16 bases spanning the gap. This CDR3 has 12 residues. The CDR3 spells CASRGVGQGAFF. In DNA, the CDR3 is TGTGCCAGTAGAGGGGTCGGGCAAGGGGCTTTCTTT.

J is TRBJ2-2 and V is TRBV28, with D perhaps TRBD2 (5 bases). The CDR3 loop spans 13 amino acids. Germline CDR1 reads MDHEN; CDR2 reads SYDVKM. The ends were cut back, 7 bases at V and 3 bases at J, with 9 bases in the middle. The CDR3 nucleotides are TGTGCCAGCATAATGGGAGACACCGGGGAGCTGTTTTTT. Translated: CASIMGDTGELFF. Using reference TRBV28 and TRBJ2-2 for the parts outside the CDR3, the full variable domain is DVKVTQSSRYLVKRTGEKVFLECVQDMDHENMFWYRQDPGLGLRLIYFSYDVKMKEKGDIPEGYSVSREKKERFSLILESASTNQTSMYLCASIMGDTGELFFGEGSRLTVL.

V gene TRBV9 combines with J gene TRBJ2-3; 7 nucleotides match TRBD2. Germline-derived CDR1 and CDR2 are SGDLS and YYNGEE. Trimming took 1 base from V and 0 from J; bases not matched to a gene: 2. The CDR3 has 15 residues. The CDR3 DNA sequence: TGTGCCAGCAGCGTACTAGCGGCCAGCACAGATACGCAGTATTTT. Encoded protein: CASSVLAASTDTQYF.

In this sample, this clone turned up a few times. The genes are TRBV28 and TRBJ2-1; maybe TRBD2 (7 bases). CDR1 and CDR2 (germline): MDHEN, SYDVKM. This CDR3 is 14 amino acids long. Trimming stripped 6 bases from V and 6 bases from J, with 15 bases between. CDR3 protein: CASRFHGGRNEQFF. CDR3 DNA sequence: TGTGCCAGCAGGTTTCACGGGGGGCGCAATGAGCAGTTCTTC. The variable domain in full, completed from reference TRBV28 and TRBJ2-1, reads DVKVTQSSRYLVKRTGEKVFLECVQDMDHENMFWYRQDPGLGLRLIYFSYDVKMKEKGDIPEGYSVSREKKERFSLILESASTNQTSMYLCASRFHGGRNEQFFGPGTRLTVL.

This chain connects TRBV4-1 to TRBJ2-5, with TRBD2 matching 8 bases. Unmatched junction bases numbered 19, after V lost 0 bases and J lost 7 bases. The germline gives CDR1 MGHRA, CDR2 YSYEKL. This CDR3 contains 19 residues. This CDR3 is CASSQDPHGQRGPEGTQYF. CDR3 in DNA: TGCGCCAGCAGCCAAGATCCCCACGGACAGCGGGGGCCGGAGGGGACCCAGTACTTC.

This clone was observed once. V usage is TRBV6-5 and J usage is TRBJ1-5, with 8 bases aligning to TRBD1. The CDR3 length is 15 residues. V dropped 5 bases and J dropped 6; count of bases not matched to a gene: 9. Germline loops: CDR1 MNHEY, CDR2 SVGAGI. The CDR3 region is CASSPQGGTSQPQHF. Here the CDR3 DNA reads TGTGCCAGCAGTCCACAGGGGGGGACGAGTCAGCCCCAGCATTTT.

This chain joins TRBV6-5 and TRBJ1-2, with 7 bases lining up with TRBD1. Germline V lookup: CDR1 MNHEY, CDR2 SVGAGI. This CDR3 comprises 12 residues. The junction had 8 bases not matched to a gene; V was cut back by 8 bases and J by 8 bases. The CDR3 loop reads CASAQGQRGYTF. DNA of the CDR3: TGTGCCAGCGCACAGGGGCAAAGGGGCTACACCTTC.

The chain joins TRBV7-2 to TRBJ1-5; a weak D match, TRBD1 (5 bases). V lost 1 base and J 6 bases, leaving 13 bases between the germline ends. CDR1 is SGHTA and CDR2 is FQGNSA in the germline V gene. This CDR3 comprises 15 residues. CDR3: CASSLVVGQGQPQHF. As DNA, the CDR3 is TGTGCCAGCAGCTTAGTTGTGGGGCAAGGTCAGCCCCAGCATTTT.

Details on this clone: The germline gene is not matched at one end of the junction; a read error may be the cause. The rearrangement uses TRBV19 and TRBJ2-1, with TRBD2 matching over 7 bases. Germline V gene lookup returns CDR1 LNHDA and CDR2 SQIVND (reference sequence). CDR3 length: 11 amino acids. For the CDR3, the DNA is TGTGCCAGTAGTATCCGGACTAGAGTGCTCTTC. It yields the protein CASSIRTRVLF.

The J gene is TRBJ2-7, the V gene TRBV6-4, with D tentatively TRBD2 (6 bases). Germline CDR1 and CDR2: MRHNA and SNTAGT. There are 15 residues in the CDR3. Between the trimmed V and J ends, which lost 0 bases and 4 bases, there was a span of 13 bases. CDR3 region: CASSDSSGPCYEQYF. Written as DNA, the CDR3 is TGTGCCAGCAGTGACTCAAGCGGGCCGTGTTACGAGCAGTACTTC.